This TCR beta chain was identified during a study of T cells in Graves' hyperthyroidism and ophthalmopathy. Template material for amplifying TCR beta CDR3 regions consisted of RNA transcripts. HTBI primers were used for first-round RT-PCR of the TCR CDR3. TCRdb re-called the multiplex PCR reads with MiXCR, one entry per CDR3 protein. Among approximately 640,000 distinct CDR3 sequences listed, around 16% were seen once. V dropped 3 bases and J dropped 0 bases, with 9 bases sitting between them. CDR3 length equals 15 residues. Germline CDR1 reads LNHDA; CDR2 reads SQIVND (reference sequence). This clonotype occurred many times.

This chain uses TRBV19 with TRBJ1-3; no reliable D call. The sample was blood. This receptor was taken from a man aged 50 to 60 with Graves' hyperthyroidism. The CDR3 sequence is CASSMKSSSGNTIYF. The CDR3 bases are TGTGCCAGTAGTATGAAGTCGAGCTCTGGAAACACCATATATTTT.